The source of this T cell receptor (beta chain) is a study of cytomegalovirus exposure and HLA in healthy donors. The PCR made use of 60 Vbeta and 13 Jbeta primers. The assay was immunoSEQ multiplex PCR, and TCRdb's table has in-frame clones only and misses some. The sample lists roughly 200,000 clones; over 70% were seen once. The CDR3 consists of 14 residues. CDR1 is SGHTA, CDR2 FQGNSA, per germline. The V gene end was trimmed by 0 bases and the J gene end by 7 bases; junction bases not matched to a gene: 3. Sequenced material: PBMCs. V is TRBV7-2 and J is TRBJ1-1; 9 bases align to TRBD1. The TCR originated in a man aged 40-50 years in good health and CMV-seronegative. CDR3 sequence reads: CASSLAGTGFEAFF. The CDR3 DNA sequence: TGTGCCAGCAGCTTAGCCGGGACAGGGTTTGAAGCTTTCTTT.